The present TCR beta chain was sequenced within a study of shared clonotypes between healthy human individuals. Study-wide results and limits: A few donors held about 5% of naive CD4 clonotypes in common.

This CDR3 has 14 amino acids. Germline CDR1 SEHNR, CDR2 FQNEAQ (reference sequence). TCRdb's copy holds only in-frame clones and misses some; the assay was immunoSEQ multiplex PCR. Of 550,000 to 800,000 clones listed, 90% are singletons. Comment on this clone: The target antigen is unknown.

V is TRBV7-9 and J is TRBJ2-5, with 10 bases lining up with TRBD1. The end of the DNA is better explained by TRBJ2-7, so the J call may be wrong. This receptor was obtained from a young man in good health. Some clones in this sample may be carry-over from other donors' samples. The specimen sequenced was memory CD8+ T cells from PBMCs. Subset indicated: CD45RO+ cells pooled with CCR7-negative TemRA cells. Here the CDR3 DNA reads TGTGCCAGCAGCCTTCGACAGGGGGCCCACGAGCAGTACTTC. It specifies CASSLRQGAHEQYF.